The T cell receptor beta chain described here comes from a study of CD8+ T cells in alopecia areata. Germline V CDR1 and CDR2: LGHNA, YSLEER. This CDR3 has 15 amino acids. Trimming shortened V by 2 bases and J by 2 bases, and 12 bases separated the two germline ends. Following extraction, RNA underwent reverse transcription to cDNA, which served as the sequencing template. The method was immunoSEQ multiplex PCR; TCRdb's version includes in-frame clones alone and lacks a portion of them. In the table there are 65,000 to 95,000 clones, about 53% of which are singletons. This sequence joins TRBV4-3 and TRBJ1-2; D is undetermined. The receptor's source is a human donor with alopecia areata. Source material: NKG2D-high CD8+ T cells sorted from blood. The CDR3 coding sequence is TGCGCCAGCAGCCAATCTGCTACTACCAACTATGGCTACACCTTC. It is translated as CASSQSATTNYGYTF.